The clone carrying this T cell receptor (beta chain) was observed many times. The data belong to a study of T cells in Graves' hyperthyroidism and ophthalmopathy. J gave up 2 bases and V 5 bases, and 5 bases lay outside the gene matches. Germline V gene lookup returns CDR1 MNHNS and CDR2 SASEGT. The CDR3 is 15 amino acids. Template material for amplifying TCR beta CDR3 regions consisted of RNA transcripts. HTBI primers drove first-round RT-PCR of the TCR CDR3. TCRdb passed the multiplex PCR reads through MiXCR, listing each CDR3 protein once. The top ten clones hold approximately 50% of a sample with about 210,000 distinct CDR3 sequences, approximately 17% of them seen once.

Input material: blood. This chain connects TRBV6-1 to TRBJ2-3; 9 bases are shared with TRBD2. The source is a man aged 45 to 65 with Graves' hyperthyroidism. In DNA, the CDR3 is TGTGCCAGCAGTCTCGCGGGAGGGCTCACAGATACGCAGTATTTT. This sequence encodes CASSLAGGLTDTQYF.